The next 27 T cell receptor beta chains were all read from a single sample in a study of Tregs in tolerant kidney transplant recipients. This table comes from immunoSEQ multiplex PCR, and its TCRdb copy is limited to in-frame clones, with some not included. Of some 74,000 clones in the sample, 80% to 95% were seen once. Sequencing used Tregs from blood, obtained before the transplant. The receptors here all came from a human donor who received a combined kidney and bone marrow transplant.

The rearrangement joins TRBV28 to TRBJ1-4; D is possibly TRBD1 (5 bases). CDR1 is MDHEN, CDR2 SYDVKM, per germline. CDR3 length: 15 amino acids. V was cut by 6 bases and J by 2 bases, with 13 bases left in between. The CDR3 DNA reads TGTGCCAGCAGAACCCCCCGGGGGACTAATGAAAAACTGTTTTTT. Amino acids: CASRTPRGTNEKLFF.

This sequence joins TRBV10-3 and TRBJ2-2; TRBD1 might be the D (5 bases). The CDR3 has 14 residues. Germline V gives CDR1 ENHRY, CDR2 SYGVKD. Deletions cut 8 bases from V and 3 bases from J, with 13 bases between. The CDR3 bases are TGTGCCATCGCCGCGGCCAGGGACACCGGGGAGCTGTTTTTT. It codes for CAIAAARDTGELFF.

This clone has only one observation. The gene calls are TRBV20-1 and TRBJ2-5; 7 nucleotides align to TRBD1. Germline trimming cut 4 bases from V and 5 bases from J; bases unmatched to any gene: 1. CDR1 DFQATT and CDR2 SNEGSKA come from the germline V gene (reference sequence). The CDR3 length is 11 residues. The DNA of the CDR3 is TGCAGTGCTAACAGGGGTGAGACCCAGTACTTC. Translation gives CSANRGETQYF.

Points on this clone: Germline and junction disagree at one end, which may indicate a read error. The rearrangement uses TRBV5-1 and TRBJ2-7; 8 bases are shared with TRBD2. Germline CDR1 and CDR2: SGHRS and YFSETQ. The CDR3 contains 9 residues. CDR3 in amino acids: CASSQGLGF. Written as DNA, the CDR3 is TGCGCCAGCAGCCAGGGACTAGGTTTC.

This clone was detected only once. The chain has TRBV2 and TRBJ2-2; 9 bases line up with TRBD1. This CDR3 spans 14 amino acids. CDR1 and CDR2 (germline): SNHLY, FYNNEI. Trimming took 5 bases from V and 4 from J; bases not matched to a gene: 2. The CDR3 region is CASSPTGGTGELFF. The CDR3 bases are TGTGCCAGCAGTCCGACAGGGGGCACCGGGGAGCTGTTTTTT.

For the CDR3, the DNA is TGTGCCAGCACCGAACCCCTGAACACTGAAGCTTTCTTT. It is translated as CASTEPLNTEAFF. V usage is TRBV2 and J usage is TRBJ1-1; D not certain. This CDR3 spans 13 amino acids. V was pared by 7 bases and J by 0 bases, with 9 bases between. From germline, CDR1 is SNHLY and CDR2 FYNNEI.

The chain couples TRBV2 to TRBJ1-1; no reliable D call. The CDR3 is 14 amino acids. The V gene lost 3 bases and the J gene lost 6 bases, with 14 bases spanning the gap. Per germline, CDR1 SNHLY and CDR2 FYNNEI. The CDR3 reads CASSEQEEVAEAFF. The CDR3 region has the DNA TGTGCCAGCAGTGAGCAGGAGGAGGTGGCTGAAGCTTTCTTT.

The V gene is TRBV10-3, the J gene TRBJ1-5; 10 bases align to TRBD1. The CDR3 spans 15 residues. V trimming: 0 bases; J trimming: 7 bases; junction bases outside the gene matches: 3. Germline V gene sequence: CDR1 ENHRY, CDR2 SYGVKD. The CDR3 here is CAISESGTGDQPQHF. In DNA form, the CDR3 reads TGTGCCATCAGTGAGTCGGGGACAGGGGACCAGCCCCAGCATTTT.

This clone is a singleton in its sample. This chain uses TRBV19 with TRBJ2-1; TRBD2 aligns across 9 bases. With 3 bases clipped from V and 0 bases from J, the junction kept 3 bases outside the gene matches. This CDR3 region has 16 residues. CDR1 is LNHDA, CDR2 SQIVND, per germline (reference sequence). In nucleotides, the CDR3 is TGTGCCAGTAGTATGTCTAGCGGGGTCTCCTACAATGAGCAGTTCTTC. Protein: CASSMSSGVSYNEQFF.

V and J are TRBV11-2 and TRBJ2-5, with D perhaps given as TRBD1 or TRBD2 (7 bases each). The CDR3 loop spans 15 amino acids. Trimming took 1 base from V and 5 from J, leaving 14 bases between them. Germline CDR1 SGHAT, CDR2 FQNNGV. The chain's CDR3 is CASSLGGGQSETQYF. The CDR3 DNA reads as TGTGCCAGCAGCTTAGGGGGGGGACAGTCGGAGACCCAGTACTTC.

This CDR3 reads CASRTDNEKLFF. The CDR3 DNA reads TGTGCCAGCCGGACCGATAATGAAAAACTGTTTTTT. This rearrangement joins TRBV2 to TRBJ1-4; no clear D gene. This CDR3 has 12 residues. With 8 bases removed from V and 4 bases from J, the gap between germline ends came to 8 bases. Germline assignment: CDR1 SNHLY and CDR2 FYNNEI.

V usage is TRBV7-3 and J usage is TRBJ1-3; D remains ambiguous. CDR1 is SGHTA and CDR2 is FQGTGA in the germline V gene. This CDR3 is built from 15 residues. Trimming took off 1 base at V and 0 bases at J, with 7 bases between the two ends. The CDR3 is CASSLNSGSGNTIYF. CDR3 nucleotides: TGTGCCAGCAGCTTAAACTCGGGCTCTGGAAACACCATATATTTT.

The CDR3 DNA reads as TGTGCCAGCAGGAGCGAGGGGACTCTAGGAACCGGGGAGCTGTTTTTT. It encodes CASRSEGTLGTGELFF. The chain joins TRBV7-9 to TRBJ2-2; tentative D call: TRBD2 (6 bases). Germline lookup yields CDR1 SEHNR and CDR2 FQNEAQ (reference sequence). The CDR3 is made up of 16 amino acids. Trimming removed 6 bases at V and 5 bases at J, with 19 bases between.

The chain has TRBV2 and TRBJ2-7, with 9 bases matching TRBD1. This CDR3 has 15 residues. V trimming: 6 bases; J trimming: 2 bases; junction bases outside the gene matches: 8. The V gene's germline CDR1 is SNHLY and CDR2 FYNNEI. DNA for the CDR3: TGTGCCAGCAGGGGACCCGGGACAGGGACCTACGAGCAGTACTTC. It translates to CASRGPGTGTYEQYF.

The V and J genes are TRBV2 and TRBJ2-7; tentatively, D is TRBD1 (6 bases). The germline gives CDR1 SNHLY, CDR2 FYNNEI. Trimming took 8 bases from V and 4 from J, leaving 21 bases between them. This CDR3 contains 15 residues. The CDR3 is CASQLGLRGSYEQYF. The CDR3 coding sequence is TGTGCCAGCCAACTTGGACTCAGGGGAAGTTACGAGCAGTACTTC.

The chain couples TRBV20-1 to TRBJ1-2; a weak D match, TRBD1 (5 bases). The CDR3 length is 11 residues. Trimming stripped 8 bases from V and 2 bases from J, with 9 bases between. Germline-derived CDR1 and CDR2 are DFQATT and SNEGSKA (reference sequence). CDR3 bases: TGCAGTTGCCAGGGCAACTATGGCTACACCTTC. Its protein product is CSCQGNYGYTF.

The gene calls are TRBV29-1 and TRBJ2-7, with TRBD1 identical over 8 bases. Germline CDR1 and CDR2: SQVTM and ANQGSEA. The V and J ends lost 6 bases and 4 bases, in that order; junction bases with no gene match: 8. This CDR3 is built from 13 residues. The CDR3 reads CSVRRTGIYEQYF. The CDR3 nucleotides read TGCAGCGTCAGACGGACAGGGATTTACGAGCAGTACTTC.

V is TRBV15 and J is TRBJ2-1; no clear D gene. The CDR3 spans 16 residues. The V gene lost 0 bases and the J gene lost 2 bases, with 11 bases spanning the gap. CDR1 is LNHNV, CDR2 YYDKDF, per germline (reference sequence). CDR3 nucleotides: TGTGCCACCAGCAGAGAGAGGCATAGCCCCTACAATGAGCAGTTCTTC. This gives the protein CATSRERHSPYNEQFF.

For this clone: One end of the junction does not line up with germline, which may come from a read error. The chain links TRBV4-1 to TRBJ2-7, with 8 positions matching TRBD2. CDR3 length: 19 amino acids. Looked up from germline, CDR1 is MGHRA and CDR2 is YSYEKL. CDR3 protein: CASSEDYGGSGRFRYEQYF. The CDR3 DNA reads TGCGCCAGCAGCGAAGATTACGGGGGGAGCGGGAGATTCCGTTACGAGCAGTACTTC.

V is TRBV9 and J is TRBJ2-3; D is possibly TRBD1 (6 bases). The germline V gene has CDR1 SGDLS and CDR2 YYNGEE. The CDR3 covers 15 residues. The V end lost 2 bases, the J end lost 1 base, and 11 bases lay between the germline ends. The CDR3 loop is CASSVQGMGTDTQYF. The CDR3 DNA follows: TGTGCCAGCAGCGTCCAGGGGATGGGCACAGATACGCAGTATTTT.

V and J are TRBV5-1 and TRBJ1-2; possible D gene TRBD1, 5 bases. The CDR3 extends over 15 amino acids. V gave up 3 bases and J gave up 4 bases, with 16 bases separating them. Looked up from germline, CDR1 is SGHRS and CDR2 is YFSETQ. The CDR3 DNA reads as TGCGCCAGCAGCTCTCGAGGGGAAGACAGCTATGGCTACACCTTC. Translation: CASSSRGEDSYGYTF.

J is TRBJ2-1 and V is TRBV10-3; 11 positions agree with TRBD2. The V and J ends lost 6 bases and 8 bases, in that order; junction bases with no gene match: 9. CDR1 and CDR2 from the germline V gene are ENHRY and SYGVKD. The CDR3 has 15 residues. This chain's CDR3 is CAIRGDSGRVDEQFF. The CDR3 DNA sequence: TGTGCCATCAGAGGGGATAGCGGGAGGGTGGATGAGCAGTTCTTC.

V is TRBV29-1 and J is TRBJ1-3, with a possible D match to TRBD1 (6 bases). The germline CDR1 and CDR2 sequences are SQVTM and ANQGSEA. The V and J ends lost 5 bases and 1 base respectively, with 9 bases between them. The CDR3 is 13 residues long. The CDR3 region is CSVSDRSGNTIYF. CDR3 coding DNA: TGCAGCGTTTCGGACAGATCTGGAAACACCATATATTTT.

The chain couples TRBV30 to TRBJ1-1; D is undetermined. The CDR3 length is 12 residues. V was shortened by 2 bases and J by 4 bases, with 8 bases between the two germline ends. CDR1 GTSNPN and CDR2 SVGIG come from the germline V gene (reference sequence). The CDR3 reads CAWSFAGTEAFF. The CDR3 DNA reads TGTGCCTGGAGTTTCGCAGGCACTGAAGCTTTCTTT.

The V gene is TRBV7-9, the J gene TRBJ1-2; D is unresolved. There are 14 residues in the CDR3. Germline V gives CDR1 SEHNR, CDR2 FQNEAQ (reference sequence). Trimming shortened V by 5 bases and J by 0 bases, and 10 bases separated the two germline ends. CDR3 sequence: CASSAAGANYGYTF. For the CDR3, the DNA is TGTGCCAGCAGCGCGGCAGGAGCTAACTATGGCTACACCTTC.

V gene TRBV7-9 combines with J gene TRBJ2-3, with D perhaps assigned TRBD1 or TRBD2 (6 bases each). Germline V gene sequence: CDR1 SEHNR, CDR2 FQNEAQ (reference sequence). The CDR3 loop spans 14 amino acids. The ends were cut back, 6 bases at V and 6 bases at J, with 16 bases in the middle. The CDR3 DNA reads as TGTGCCAGCAGTCCTAGGGGGGTGGTTGATACGCAGTATTTT. The encoded protein is CASSPRGVVDTQYF.

This chain joins TRBV2 and TRBJ1-2, with D possibly being TRBD1 (6 bases). With 3 bases removed from V and 5 bases from J, the gap between germline ends came to 16 bases. Germline CDR1 reads SNHLY; CDR2 reads FYNNEI. The CDR3 extends over 15 amino acids. The CDR3 DNA reads TGTGCCAGCAGTGAGGGGCAGGGGAGAGGGTATGGCTACACCTTC. Translated, it gives CASSEGQGRGYGYTF. The complete variable domain, with remaining parts taken from reference TRBV2 and TRBJ1-2, reads EPEVTQTPSHQVTQMGQEVILRCVPISNHLYFYWYRQILGQKVEFLVSFYNNEISEKSEIFDDQFSVERPDGSNFTLKIRSTKLEDSAMYFCASSEGQGRGYGYTFGSGTRLTVV.